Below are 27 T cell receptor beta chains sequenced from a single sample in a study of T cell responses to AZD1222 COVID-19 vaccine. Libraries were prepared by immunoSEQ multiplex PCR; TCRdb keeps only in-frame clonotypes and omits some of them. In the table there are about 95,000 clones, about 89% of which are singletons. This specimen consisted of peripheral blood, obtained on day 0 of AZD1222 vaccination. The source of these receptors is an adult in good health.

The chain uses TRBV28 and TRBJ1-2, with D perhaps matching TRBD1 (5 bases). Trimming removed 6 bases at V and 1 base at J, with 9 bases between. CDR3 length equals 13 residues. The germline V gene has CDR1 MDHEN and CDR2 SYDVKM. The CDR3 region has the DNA TGTGCCAGCAGCTTACAGGTTAACTATGGCTACACCTTC. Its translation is CASSLQVNYGYTF.

The CDR3 reads CASSLDLATTNEKLFF. CDR3 nucleotide sequence: TGTGCCAGCAGCTTGGATTTGGCTACAACTAATGAAAAACTGTTTTTT. This chain connects TRBV5-4 to TRBJ1-4; D is ambiguous. The CDR3 contains 16 residues. CDR1 is SGHNT and CDR2 is YYREEE in the germline V gene (reference sequence). Trimming removed 0 bases from V and 0 bases from J, with 9 bases in between. The whole variable domain, remainder taken from reference TRBV5-4 and TRBJ1-4, is ETGVTQSPTHLIKTRGQQVTLRCSSQSGHNTVSWYQQALGQGPQFIFQYYREEENGRGNFPPRFSGLQFPNYSSELNVNALELDDSALYLCASSLDLATTNEKLFFGSGTQLSVL.

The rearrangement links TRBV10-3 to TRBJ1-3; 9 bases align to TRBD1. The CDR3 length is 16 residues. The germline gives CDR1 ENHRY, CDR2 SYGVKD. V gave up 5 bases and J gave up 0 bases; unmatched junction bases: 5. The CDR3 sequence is CAISRTGVASGNTIYF. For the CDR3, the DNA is TGTGCCATCAGTAGGACAGGGGTGGCCTCTGGAAACACCATATATTTT.

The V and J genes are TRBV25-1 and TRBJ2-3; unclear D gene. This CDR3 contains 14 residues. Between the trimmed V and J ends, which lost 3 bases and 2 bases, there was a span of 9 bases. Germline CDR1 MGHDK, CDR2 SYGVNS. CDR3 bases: TGTGCCAGCAGTGAGCTTAGTCTCACAGATACGCAGTATTTT. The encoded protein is CASSELSLTDTQYF.

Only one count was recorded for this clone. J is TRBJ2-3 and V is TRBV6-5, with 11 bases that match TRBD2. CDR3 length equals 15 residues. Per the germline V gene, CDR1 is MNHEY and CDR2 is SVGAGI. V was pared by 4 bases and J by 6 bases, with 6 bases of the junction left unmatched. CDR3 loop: CASSLLAGAWDTQYF. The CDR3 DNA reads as TGTGCCAGCAGTTTACTAGCGGGGGCCTGGGATACGCAGTATTTT.

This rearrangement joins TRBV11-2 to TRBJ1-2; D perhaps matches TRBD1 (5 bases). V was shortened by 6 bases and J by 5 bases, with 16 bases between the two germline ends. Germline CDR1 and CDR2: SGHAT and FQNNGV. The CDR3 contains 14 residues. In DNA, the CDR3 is TGTGCCAGCAGTCTACAGGTTATACCTTATGGCTACACCTTC. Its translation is CASSLQVIPYGYTF.

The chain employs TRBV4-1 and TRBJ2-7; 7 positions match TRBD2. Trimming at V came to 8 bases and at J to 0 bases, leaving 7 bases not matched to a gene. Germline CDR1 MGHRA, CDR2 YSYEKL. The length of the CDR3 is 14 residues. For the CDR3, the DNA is TGCGCCAGCGGAAGGAGCGGGGCCTCCTACGAGCAGTACTTC. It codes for CASGRSGASYEQYF.

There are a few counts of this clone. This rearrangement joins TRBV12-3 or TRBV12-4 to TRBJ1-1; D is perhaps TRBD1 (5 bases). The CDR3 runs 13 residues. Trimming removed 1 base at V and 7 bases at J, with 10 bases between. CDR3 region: CASSLEGRSEAFF. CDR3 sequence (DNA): TGTGCCAGCAGTTTAGAGGGGAGGAGTGAAGCTTTCTTT.

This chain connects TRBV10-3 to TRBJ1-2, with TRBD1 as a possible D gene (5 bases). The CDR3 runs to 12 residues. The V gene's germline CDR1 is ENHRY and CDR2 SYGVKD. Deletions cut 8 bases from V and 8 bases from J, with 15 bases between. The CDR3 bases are TGTGCCATCGGGTCTGGGACGGGCGGCTACACCTTC. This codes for CAIGSGTGGYTF.

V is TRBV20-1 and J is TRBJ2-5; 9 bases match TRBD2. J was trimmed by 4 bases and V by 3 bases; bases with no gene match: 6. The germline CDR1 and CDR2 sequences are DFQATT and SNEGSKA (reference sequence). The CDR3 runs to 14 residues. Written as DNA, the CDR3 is TGCAGTGCTAGTGGCGGGGGGGCCCCAGAGACCCAGTACTTC. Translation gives CSASGGGAPETQYF.

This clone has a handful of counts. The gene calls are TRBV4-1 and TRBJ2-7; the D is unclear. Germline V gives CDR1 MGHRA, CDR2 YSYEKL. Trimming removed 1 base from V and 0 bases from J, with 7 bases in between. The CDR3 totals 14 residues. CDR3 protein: CASSQAESSYEQYF. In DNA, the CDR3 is TGCGCCAGCAGCCAAGCGGAGAGCTCCTACGAGCAGTACTTC.

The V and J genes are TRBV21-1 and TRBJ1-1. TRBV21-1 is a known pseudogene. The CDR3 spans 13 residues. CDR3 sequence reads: CGDFLGAVSGAFF. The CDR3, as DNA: TGTGGGGATTTTCTAGGCGCTGTCTCAGGAGCTTTCTTT.

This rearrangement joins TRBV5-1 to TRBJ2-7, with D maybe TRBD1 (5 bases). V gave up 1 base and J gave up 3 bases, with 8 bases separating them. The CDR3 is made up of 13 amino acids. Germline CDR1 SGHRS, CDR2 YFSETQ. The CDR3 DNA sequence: TGCGCCAGCAGCTTGAGGACAAACTACGAGCAGTACTTC. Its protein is CASSLRTNYEQYF.

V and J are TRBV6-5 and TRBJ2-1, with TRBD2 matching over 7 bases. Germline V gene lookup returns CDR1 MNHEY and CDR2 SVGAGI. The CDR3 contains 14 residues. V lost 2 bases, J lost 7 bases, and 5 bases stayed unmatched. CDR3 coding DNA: TGTGCCAGCAGTTACGGGGCGGGGGTTAATGAGCAGTTCTTC. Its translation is CASSYGAGVNEQFF.

The CDR3 region is CASRMSSGNTIYF. As DNA, the CDR3 is TGTGCCAGTAGGATGAGCTCTGGAAACACCATATATTTT. V usage is TRBV19 and J usage is TRBJ1-3, with no clear D. Germline values: CDR1 LNHDA, CDR2 SQIVND (reference sequence). The CDR3 is 13 amino acids. Between the trimmed V and J ends, which lost 6 bases and 0 bases, there was a span of 6 bases.

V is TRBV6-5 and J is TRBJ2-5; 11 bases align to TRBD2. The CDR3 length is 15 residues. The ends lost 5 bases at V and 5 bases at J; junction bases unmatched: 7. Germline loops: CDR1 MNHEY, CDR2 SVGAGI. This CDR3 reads CASSRSGGAFETQYF. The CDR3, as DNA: TGTGCCAGCAGTCGTAGCGGGGGGGCATTTGAGACCCAGTACTTC.

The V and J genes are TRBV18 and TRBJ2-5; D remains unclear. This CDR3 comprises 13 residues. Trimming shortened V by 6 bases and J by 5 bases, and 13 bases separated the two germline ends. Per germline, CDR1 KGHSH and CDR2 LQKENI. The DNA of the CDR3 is TGTGCCAGCTCCCGGGCCGGTTGGGAGACCCAGTACTTC. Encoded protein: CASSRAGWETQYF.

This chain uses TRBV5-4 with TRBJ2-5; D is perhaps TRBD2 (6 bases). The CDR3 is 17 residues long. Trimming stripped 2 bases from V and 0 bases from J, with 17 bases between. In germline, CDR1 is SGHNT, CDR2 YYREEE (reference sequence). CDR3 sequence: CASSFSGRGAYQETQYF. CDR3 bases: TGTGCCAGCAGCTTTTCCGGGCGGGGTGCGTACCAAGAGACCCAGTACTTC.

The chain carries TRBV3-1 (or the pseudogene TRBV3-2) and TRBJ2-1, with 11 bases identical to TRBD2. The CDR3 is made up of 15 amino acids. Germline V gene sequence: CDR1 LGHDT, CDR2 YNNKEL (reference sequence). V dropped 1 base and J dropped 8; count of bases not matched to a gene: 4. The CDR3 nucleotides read TGTGCCAGCAGCCAAGGTAGCGGGGGGGCATATGAGCAGTTCTTC. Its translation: CASSQGSGGAYEQFF.

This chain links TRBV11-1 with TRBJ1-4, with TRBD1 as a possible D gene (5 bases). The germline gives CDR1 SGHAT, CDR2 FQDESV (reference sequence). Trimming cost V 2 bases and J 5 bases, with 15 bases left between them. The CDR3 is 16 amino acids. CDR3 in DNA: TGTGCCAGCAGCTTATTCCCAGGGACTATAAATGAAAAACTGTTTTTT. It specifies CASSLFPGTINEKLFF.

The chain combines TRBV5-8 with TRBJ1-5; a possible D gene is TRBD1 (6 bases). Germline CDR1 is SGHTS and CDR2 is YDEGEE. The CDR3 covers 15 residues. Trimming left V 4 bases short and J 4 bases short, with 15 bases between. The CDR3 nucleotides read TGTGCCAGCAGCCCTACAGGGCTAATAAATCAGCCCCAGCATTTT. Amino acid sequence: CASSPTGLINQPQHF.

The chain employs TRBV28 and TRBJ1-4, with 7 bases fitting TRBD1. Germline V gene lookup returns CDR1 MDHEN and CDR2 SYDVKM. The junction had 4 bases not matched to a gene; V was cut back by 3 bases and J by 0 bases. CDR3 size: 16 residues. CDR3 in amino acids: CASSFWQGATNEKLFF. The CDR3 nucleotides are TGTGCCAGCAGTTTCTGGCAGGGGGCAACTAATGAAAAACTGTTTTTT. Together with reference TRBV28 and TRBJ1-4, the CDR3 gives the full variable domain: DVKVTQSSRYLVKRTGEKVFLECVQDMDHENMFWYRQDPGLGLRLIYFSYDVKMKEKGDIPEGYSVSREKKERFSLILESASTNQTSMYLCASSFWQGATNEKLFFGSGTQLSVL.

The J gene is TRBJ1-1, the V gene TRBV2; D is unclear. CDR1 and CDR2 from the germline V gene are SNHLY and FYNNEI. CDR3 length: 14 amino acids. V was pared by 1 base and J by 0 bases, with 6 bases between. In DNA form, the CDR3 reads TGTGCCAGCAGTGAAGGGCTGATGAACACTGAAGCTTTCTTT. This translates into CASSEGLMNTEAFF.

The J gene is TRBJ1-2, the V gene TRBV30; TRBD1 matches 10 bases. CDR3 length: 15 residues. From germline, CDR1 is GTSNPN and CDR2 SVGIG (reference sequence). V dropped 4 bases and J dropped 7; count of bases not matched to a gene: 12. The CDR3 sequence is CAWTGGQGIKFGYTF. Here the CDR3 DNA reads TGTGCCTGGACCGGGGGACAGGGGATAAAGTTTGGCTACACCTTC.

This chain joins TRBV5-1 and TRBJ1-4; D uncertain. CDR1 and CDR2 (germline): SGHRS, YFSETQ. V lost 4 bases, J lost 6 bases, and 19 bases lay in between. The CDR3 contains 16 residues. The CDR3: CASSPFGPGPYEKLFF. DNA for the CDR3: TGCGCCAGCAGCCCCTTCGGGCCCGGGCCTTATGAAAAACTGTTTTTT.

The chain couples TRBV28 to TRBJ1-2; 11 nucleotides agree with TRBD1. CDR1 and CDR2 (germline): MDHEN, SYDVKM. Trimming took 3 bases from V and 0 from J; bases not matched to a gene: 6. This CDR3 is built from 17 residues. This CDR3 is CASSLRTGGVSNYGYTF. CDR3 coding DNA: TGTGCCAGCAGTTTGAGGACAGGGGGCGTCTCTAACTATGGCTACACCTTC.

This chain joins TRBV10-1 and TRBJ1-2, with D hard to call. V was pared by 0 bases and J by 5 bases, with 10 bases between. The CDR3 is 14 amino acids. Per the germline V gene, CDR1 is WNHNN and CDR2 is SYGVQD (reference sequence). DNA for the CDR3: TGCGCCAGCAGTGAGTCTGGGCGGAATTATGGCTACACCTTC. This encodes CASSESGRNYGYTF.